Shown below are 3 T cell receptor beta chains from a single sample sequenced in a study of radiotherapy plus CTLA-4 blockade in lung cancer. Profiling relied on immunoSEQ multiplex PCR, and the TCRdb table lists in-frame clones only, not all of them. The sample lists tens of thousands of clones, about 78% occurring once. The specimen was peripheral blood, collected from a patient treated with radiotherapy plus ipilimumab. Receptors originate from a human donor with non-small cell lung cancer who had a partial response to radiotherapy plus ipilimumab. Some clones in this sample may be carry-over from other donors' samples.

This clone showed up just a few times. The chain employs TRBV28 and TRBJ2-3; the D gene is possibly TRBD2 (6 bases). Germline V CDR1 and CDR2: MDHEN, SYDVKM. This CDR3 is built from 18 residues. V dropped 1 base and J dropped 0 bases, with 17 bases sitting between them. This chain's CDR3 is CASSLSGGLGDSTDTQYF. The CDR3 coding sequence is TGTGCCAGCAGTTTATCTGGGGGACTGGGGGATAGCACAGATACGCAGTATTTT.

V is TRBV20-1 and J is TRBJ2-7; D is unclear. Germline values: CDR1 DFQATT, CDR2 SNEGSKA (reference sequence). Trimming shortened V by 4 bases and J by 6 bases, and 10 bases separated the two germline ends. The CDR3 runs to 11 residues. CDR3 region: CSAIDLAEQYF. CDR3 sequence (DNA): TGCAGTGCTATAGACCTGGCCGAGCAGTACTTC.

The table lists this clone with a few counts. The chain links TRBV7-9 to TRBJ2-7; 8 bases map to TRBD1. The CDR3 is 14 residues long. The germline gives CDR1 SEHNR, CDR2 FQNEAQ (reference sequence). The ends lost 5 bases at V and 9 bases at J; junction bases unmatched: 12. This chain's CDR3 is CASSPRGTGKGQYF. The CDR3 nucleotides read TGTGCCAGCAGCCCCAGAGGGACAGGCAAAGGGCAGTACTTC.